The 30 T cell receptor beta chains below all came from one sample that was sequenced in a study of blood T cell repertoires in COVID-19. The assay was immunoSEQ multiplex PCR, and TCRdb's table has in-frame clones only and misses some. The profile covers some 150,000 clones, with roughly 79% appearing a single time and roughly 9.1% taken by the ten largest. Sequencing was performed on peripheral blood. The source of these receptors is a woman in her sixties with active or convalescent COVID-19.

The V and J genes are TRBV6-5 and TRBJ2-1; 7 bases agree with TRBD1. Trimming at V came to 10 bases and at J to 3 bases, leaving 9 bases not matched to a gene. The CDR3 has 14 amino acids. Germline values: CDR1 MNHEY, CDR2 SVGAGI. The CDR3 loop is CAMNQGVIYNEQFF. DNA for the CDR3: TGTGCCATGAACCAGGGGGTAATCTACAATGAGCAGTTCTTC.

The rearrangement joins TRBV4-2 to TRBJ1-1; weak D call: TRBD1 (5 bases). The CDR3 totals 13 residues. Per the germline V gene, CDR1 is LGHNA and CDR2 is YNFKEQ. Deletions cut 1 base from V and 5 bases from J, with 8 bases between. CDR3 in DNA: TGTGCCAGCAGCCAAGTTAGGGGTACTGAAGCTTTCTTT. Amino acid sequence: CASSQVRGTEAFF.

The rearrangement links TRBV6-5 to TRBJ2-5, with 14 bases fitting TRBD2. V was clipped by 4 bases and J by 3 bases; unmatched bases: 4. Germline CDR1 reads MNHEY; CDR2 reads SVGAGI. The CDR3 covers 16 residues. In DNA, the CDR3 is TGTGCCAGCAGTTCAGGACTAGCGGGAGGTAAAGAGACCCAGTACTTC. Translation: CASSSGLAGGKETQYF.

The chain recombines TRBV10-3 with TRBJ1-1; 9 nucleotides agree with TRBD1. There are 14 residues in the CDR3. Trimming took 5 bases from V and 7 from J; bases not matched to a gene: 8. CDR1 is ENHRY, CDR2 SYGVKD, per germline. The CDR3 DNA reads TGTGCCATCAGTCTTTCGAGGACAGGGGATGAAGCTTTCTTT. This sequence encodes CAISLSRTGDEAFF.

There are a few counts of this clone. The V and J genes are TRBV28 and TRBJ1-5, with D tentatively TRBD1 (6 bases). The V end was cut by 1 base, the J end by 3 bases, with 22 bases between. The V gene's germline CDR1 is MDHEN and CDR2 SYDVKM. This CDR3 is built from 19 residues. This chain's CDR3 is CASSLLLHRRGGYNQPQHF. CDR3 nucleotides: TGTGCCAGCAGTTTATTATTACACCGTAGGGGGGGGTACAATCAGCCCCAGCATTTT.

This clone has a single count. The chain has TRBV2 and TRBJ2-7; TRBD2 is a possible D gene (5 bases). This CDR3 region has 16 residues. With 2 bases removed from V and 2 bases from J, the gap between germline ends came to 16 bases. Germline V gene sequence: CDR1 SNHLY, CDR2 FYNNEI. This CDR3 reads CASSERERPTAYEQYF. The CDR3 nucleotides are TGTGCCAGCAGTGAAAGGGAGCGGCCTACGGCCTACGAGCAGTACTTC.

The rearrangement joins TRBV10-3 to TRBJ1-1, with 10 bases aligning to TRBD1. Germline-derived CDR1 and CDR2 are ENHRY and SYGVKD. The CDR3 spans 14 residues. V was pared by 5 bases and J by 3 bases, with 3 bases of the junction left unmatched. CDR3: CAISRQGADTEAFF. CDR3 in DNA: TGTGCCATCAGTCGACAGGGGGCGGACACTGAAGCTTTCTTT.

This sequence joins TRBV4-2 and TRBJ1-5; unclear D gene. The CDR3 runs to 15 residues. V shed 1 base and J shed 4 bases, with 11 bases lying between them. Germline CDR1 is LGHNA and CDR2 is YNFKEQ. Here the CDR3 DNA reads TGTGCCAGCAGCCAAGGTCGTCAGGAAAATCAGCCCCAGCATTTT. Translation: CASSQGRQENQPQHF.

V gene TRBV7-2 combines with J gene TRBJ1-2; TRBD1 agrees at 8 bases. From germline, CDR1 is SGHTA and CDR2 FQGNSA. Germline trimming cut 2 bases from V and 4 bases from J; bases unmatched to any gene: 6. The CDR3 length is 15 residues. CDR3 loop: CASSLNQGAAYGYTF. The CDR3 DNA follows: TGTGCCAGCAGCTTAAACCAGGGGGCGGCCTATGGCTACACCTTC.

The chain couples TRBV18 to TRBJ2-7; the D gene is possibly TRBD2 (6 bases). The CDR3 has 14 amino acids. Germline values: CDR1 KGHSH, CDR2 LQKENI. Deletions cut 2 bases from V and 3 bases from J, with 11 bases between. The CDR3 DNA is TGTGCCAGCTCACCAGGCGGGACCGTCTACGAGCAGTACTTC. It specifies CASSPGGTVYEQYF.

This rearrangement joins TRBV18 to TRBJ2-7; D is ambiguous. Trimming took 3 bases from V and 4 from J, leaving 13 bases between them. The CDR3 runs 14 residues. Germline-derived CDR1 and CDR2 are KGHSH and LQKENI. Here the CDR3 reads CASSPLGPGYEQYF. For the CDR3, the DNA is TGTGCCAGCTCACCTCTAGGTCCGGGTTACGAGCAGTACTTC.

The rearrangement joins TRBV7-9 to TRBJ2-7; TRBD2 might be the D (6 bases). The CDR3 has 12 amino acids. Germline loops: CDR1 SEHNR, CDR2 FQNEAQ (reference sequence). The V gene lost 3 bases and the J gene lost 4 bases, with 7 bases spanning the gap. In DNA, the CDR3 is TGTGCCAGCAGCTTCAGCGGGTACGAGCAGTACTTC. This codes for CASSFSGYEQYF.

The chain is built from TRBV5-1 and TRBJ1-4, with D unresolved. In germline, CDR1 is SGHRS, CDR2 YFSETQ. The CDR3 runs 16 residues. V gave up 6 bases and J gave up 6 bases, with 21 bases separating them. The CDR3 DNA follows: TGCGCCAGCACAGTTGCACCATCAGGTCGTGATGAAAAACTGTTTTTT. This codes for CASTVAPSGRDEKLFF.

This clone showed up many times. The V and J genes are TRBV18 and TRBJ1-1; no reliable D call. Germline V CDR1 and CDR2: KGHSH, LQKENI. V lost 2 bases, J lost 3 bases, and 7 bases lay in between. CDR3 length: 13 residues. The CDR3 protein is CASSPNTDTEAFF. In nucleotides, the CDR3 is TGTGCCAGCTCACCAAATACTGACACTGAAGCTTTCTTT.

The CDR3 protein is CASSQPLFSGRNNEQFF. For the CDR3, the DNA is TGTGCCAGCAGTCAACCCTTATTTAGCGGGAGAAACAATGAGCAGTTCTTC. The chain recombines TRBV6-6 with TRBJ2-1; 9 bases match TRBD2. The CDR3 contains 17 residues. Germline CDR1 reads MNHNY; CDR2 reads SVGAGI (reference sequence). Trimming removed 5 bases from V and 5 bases from J; junction bases left unmatched: 13.

The chain uses TRBV6-5 and TRBJ1-6; maybe TRBD1 (5 bases). Germline lookup yields CDR1 MNHEY and CDR2 SVGAGI. This CDR3 region has 13 residues. V was shortened by 10 bases and J by 6 bases, with 13 bases between the two germline ends. CDR3 loop: CATWGLLNSPLHF. The CDR3 DNA follows: TGTGCCACATGGGGACTGCTTAATTCACCCCTCCACTTT.

V is TRBV6-2 or TRBV6-3 and J is TRBJ2-5; D not resolved. Germline CDR1 reads MNHEY; CDR2 reads SVGEGT. V was pared by 2 bases and J by 5 bases, with 9 bases between. The CDR3 totals 13 residues. CDR3 protein: CASSYDSWETQYF. As DNA, the CDR3 is TGTGCCAGCAGTTACGACTCATGGGAGACCCAGTACTTC.

This clone has a handful of counts. J is TRBJ1-2 and V is TRBV13, with a weak D call TRBD1 (5 bases). Trimming took 2 bases from V and 3 from J, leaving 10 bases between them. CDR1 is PRHDT and CDR2 is FYEKMQ in the germline V gene (reference sequence). The CDR3 is made up of 14 amino acids. The CDR3 DNA reads as TGTGCCAGCAGCTTATTGGGGGAGGACTATGGCTACACCTTC. Its translation: CASSLLGEDYGYTF.

The V and J genes are TRBV25-1 and TRBJ2-1, with 8 nucleotides matching TRBD2. Germline CDR1 is MGHDK and CDR2 is SYGVNS. V was clipped by 2 bases and J by 6 bases; unmatched bases: 6. This CDR3 is 15 amino acids long. The CDR3 DNA is TGTGCCAGCAGTGAAATTAGCGGGGAGATCAATGAGCAGTTCTTC. This encodes CASSEISGEINEQFF. Full variable domain (remainder filled in from reference TRBV25-1 and TRBJ2-1): EADIYQTPRYLVIGTGKKITLECSQTMGHDKMYWYQQDPGMELHLIHYSYGVNSTEKGDLSSESTVSRIRTEHFPLTLESARPSHTSQYLCASSEISGEINEQFFGPGTRLTVL.

This clone was observed a handful of times. The chain carries TRBV29-1 and TRBJ1-1; TRBD1 might be the D (6 bases). Looked up from germline, CDR1 is SQVTM and CDR2 is ANQGSEA. The length of the CDR3 is 16 residues. Trimming stripped 5 bases from V and 1 base from J, with 20 bases between. This CDR3 reads CSVLNPRGPSNTEAFF. The DNA of the CDR3 is TGCAGCGTTCTCAATCCCAGGGGCCCCTCGAACACTGAAGCTTTCTTT.

CDR3 region: CASSQTGQSLYGYTF. The CDR3 DNA reads as TGTGCCAGCAGTCAGACGGGACAGTCTCTATATGGCTACACCTTC. The chain is built from TRBV7-9 and TRBJ1-2, with TRBD1 matching 7 bases. Germline loops: CDR1 SEHNR, CDR2 FQNEAQ (reference sequence). The V segment lost 6 bases and the J segment 5 bases; nucleotides outside the gene matches: 12. CDR3 size: 15 residues.

This clone was observed many times. The CDR3 loop is CASSVGQANTDTQYF. CDR3 nucleotides: TGTGCCAGCAGCGTAGGCCAGGCAAACACAGATACGCAGTATTTT. The chain recombines TRBV9 with TRBJ2-3; D is uncertain. CDR1 is SGDLS and CDR2 is YYNGEE in the germline V gene. Trimming stripped 0 bases from V and 2 bases from J, with 10 bases between. The CDR3 consists of 15 residues.

The chain is built from TRBV5-6 and TRBJ1-2; D gene uncertain. The CDR3 is 13 amino acids. Germline CDR1 and CDR2: SGHDT and YYEEEE. Between the trimmed V and J ends, which lost 1 base and 4 bases, there was a span of 8 bases. The CDR3 protein is CASSLRGSYGYTF. CDR3 in DNA: TGTGCCAGCAGCTTGAGAGGGAGCTATGGCTACACCTTC. Variable domain in full (rest from reference TRBV5-6 and TRBJ1-2): DAGVTQSPTHLIKTRGQQVTLRCSPKSGHDTVSWYQQALGQGPQFIFQYYEEEERQRGNFPDRFSGHQFPNYSSELNVNALLLGDSALYLCASSLRGSYGYTFGSGTRLTVV.

This clone was recorded a few times. This sequence joins TRBV5-6 and TRBJ1-2; D gene uncertain. Germline CDR1 reads SGHDT; CDR2 reads YYEEEE. V gave up 4 bases and J gave up 2 bases, with 24 bases separating them. The CDR3 sequence is 18 residues long. CDR3 amino acids: CASSREWLGPHTNYGYTF. CDR3 nucleotides: TGTGCCAGCAGCCGAGAATGGTTGGGCCCACACACAAACTATGGCTACACCTTC.

Only a few counts were recorded for this clone. The CDR3: CASSGGLAGPADTGELFF. DNA for the CDR3: TGTGCCAGCAGCGGAGGACTAGCGGGCCCCGCGGACACCGGGGAGCTGTTTTTT. This chain links TRBV5-4 with TRBJ2-2; 11 bases fit TRBD2. The V gene end was trimmed by 4 bases and the J gene end by 3 bases; junction bases not matched to a gene: 11. Germline-derived CDR1 and CDR2 are SGHNT and YYREEE (reference sequence). CDR3 size: 18 residues.

This clone has only a few counts. The chain recombines TRBV4-1 with TRBJ2-4; 14 nucleotides match TRBD2. Trimming removed 6 bases from V and 0 bases from J; junction bases left unmatched: 10. CDR3 length: 19 amino acids. The germline V gene has CDR1 MGHRA and CDR2 YSYEKL. CDR3 DNA: TGCGCCAGCAGTCTTACGGGACTAGCGGGAGTGCTAGCCAAAAACATTCAGTACTTC. Its translation: CASSLTGLAGVLAKNIQYF.

The rearrangement links TRBV6-5 to TRBJ1-2; 7 bases line up with TRBD1. CDR3 size: 13 residues. The J segment lost 7 bases and the V segment lost 7 bases, leaving 9 bases of the junction unmatched. Germline loops: CDR1 MNHEY, CDR2 SVGAGI. This chain's CDR3 is CASTQGAGGGYTF. The CDR3 bases are TGTGCCAGCACCCAAGGGGCAGGGGGTGGCTACACCTTC.

CDR3 region: CASSLTSGDLNEQFF. For the CDR3, the DNA is TGTGCCAGCAGTCTGACTAGCGGAGATCTCAATGAGCAGTTCTTC. The V call is TRBV28, the J call TRBJ2-1; 9 bases map to TRBD2. The CDR3 has 15 amino acids. CDR1 and CDR2 from the germline V gene are MDHEN and SYDVKM. After removal of 5 bases from V and 6 bases from J, the junction contained 8 bases not matched to a gene.

The rearrangement joins TRBV27 to TRBJ2-1; D is ambiguous. Germline CDR1 reads MNHEY; CDR2 reads SMNVEV (reference sequence). V was cut by 3 bases and J by 0 bases, with 6 bases left in between. The CDR3 has 14 amino acids. The DNA for the CDR3 is TGTGCCAGCAGTTTGCGAAGCTCCTACAATGAGCAGTTCTTC. It codes for CASSLRSSYNEQFF.

This rearrangement joins TRBV16 to TRBJ1-6, with 8 bases fitting TRBD1. Trimming at V came to 6 bases and at J to 9 bases, leaving 7 bases not matched to a gene. CDR3 length: 14 amino acids. Germline-derived CDR1 and CDR2 are KGHSY and FQNENV. The CDR3 nucleotides are TGTGCCAGCAGACTTTACACAGGGGGTTCACCCCTCCACTTT. Residues: CASRLYTGGSPLHF. The whole variable domain, filled in from reference TRBV16 and TRBJ1-6, reads GEEVAQTPKHLVRGEGQKAKLYCAPIKGHSYVFWYQQVLKNEFKFLISFQNENVFDETGMPKERFSAKCLPNSPCSLEIQATKLEDSAVYFCASRLYTGGSPLHFGNGTRLTVT.